These T cell receptor beta chains were read from a single sample in a study of shared clonotypes between healthy human individuals. Sequencing used immunoSEQ multiplex PCR; TCRdb keeps in-frame clones, though not all of them. In the table there are 2 million to 2.5 million clones, 95% of which are singletons. The specimen was naive CD4+ T cells sorted from blood. The receptors derive from a man aged 18-30 years in good health. CDR3s include the opening cysteine and the closing phenylalanine or tryptophan. The order of the fields is V gene, J gene, clone size, CDR3 protein. The listing skips clone size in some rows; elsewhere it reads once, few, many or a size class.

v_call: TRBV6-1
j_call: TRBJ2-7
clone_size: .
cdr3_aa: CASSERGSPRQIYEQYF

v_call: TRBV7-2
j_call: TRBJ1-2
clone_size: .
cdr3_aa: CASSLEMANYGYTF

v_call: TRBV6-1
j_call: TRBJ2-3
clone_size: .
cdr3_aa: CATKYRGHTDTQYF

v_call: TRBV6-5
j_call: TRBJ1-3
clone_size: .
cdr3_aa: CASSGASGNTIYF

v_call: TRBV30
j_call: TRBJ2-1
clone_size: once
cdr3_aa: CAWSGGGSSYNEQFF

v_call: TRBV18
j_call: TRBJ2-1
clone_size: .
cdr3_aa: CASSPPVGGNYEQFF

v_call: TRBV28
j_call: TRBJ2-7
clone_size: once
cdr3_aa: CASSTSRQGIYEQYF

v_call: TRBV29-1
j_call: TRBJ1-2
clone_size: .
cdr3_aa: CSVGQGATGYTF

v_call: TRBV6-5
j_call: TRBJ1-6
clone_size: .
cdr3_aa: CASSPGQVYNSPLHF

v_call: TRBV6-5
j_call: TRBJ1-1
clone_size: .
cdr3_aa: CASLRDSRHNTEAFF

v_call: TRBV10-3
j_call: TRBJ2-3
clone_size: .
cdr3_aa: CAISESRRGPSTDTQYF

v_call: TRBV9
j_call: TRBJ1-5
clone_size: .
cdr3_aa: CASSAGDRGAQPQHF

v_call: TRBV10-1
j_call: TRBJ1-2
clone_size: .
cdr3_aa: CASSPSGDNRGYTF

v_call: TRBV21-1
j_call: TRBJ2-7
clone_size: .
cdr3_aa: CASSKISGPSSYEQYF

v_call: TRBV5-1
j_call: TRBJ2-5
clone_size: .
cdr3_aa: CASSLEASGGETQYF

v_call: TRBV5-1
j_call: TRBJ2-3
clone_size: .
cdr3_aa: CASSLRGWGGYTDTQYF

v_call: TRBV5-1
j_call: TRBJ2-3
clone_size: .
cdr3_aa: CASSAMTSGGDTQYF

v_call: TRBV5-1
j_call: TRBJ2-7
clone_size: .
cdr3_aa: CASSWDWREQYF

v_call: TRBV19
j_call: TRBJ1-5
clone_size: .
cdr3_aa: CASVDREGQPQHF

v_call: TRBV19
j_call: TRBJ2-7
clone_size: .
cdr3_aa: CASSASREYEQYF

v_call: TRBV28
j_call: TRBJ1-2
clone_size: .
cdr3_aa: CASSPTANYGYTF

v_call: TRBV2
j_call: TRBJ1-3
clone_size: .
cdr3_aa: CASSEGYSGNTIYF

v_call: TRBV10-3
j_call: TRBJ1-1
clone_size: .
cdr3_aa: CATLDRANTEAFF

v_call: TRBV29-1
j_call: TRBJ2-7
clone_size: .
cdr3_aa: CSGGQFYEQYF

v_call: TRBV19
j_call: TRBJ2-1
clone_size: .
cdr3_aa: CASSLSLNEQFF

v_call: TRBV5-1
j_call: TRBJ2-1
clone_size: .
cdr3_aa: CASSRTSPGEQFF

v_call: TRBV30
j_call: TRBJ2-3
clone_size: .
cdr3_aa: CACRRWTSTDTQYF

v_call: TRBV27
j_call: TRBJ2-1
clone_size: .
cdr3_aa: CASSSINEQFF

v_call: TRBV18
j_call: TRBJ1-2
clone_size: .
cdr3_aa: CASSPATGNYGYTF

v_call: TRBV7-9
j_call: TRBJ2-3
clone_size: .
cdr3_aa: CANQGDRVTDTQYF

v_call: TRBV10-1
j_call: TRBJ2-1
clone_size: .
cdr3_aa: CASSQENNEQFF

v_call: TRBV10-2
j_call: TRBJ2-1
clone_size: .
cdr3_aa: CASKEETYNEQFF

v_call: TRBV30
j_call: TRBJ1-2
clone_size: once
cdr3_aa: CAWKPTGGYTF

v_call: TRBV7-3
j_call: TRBJ1-5
clone_size: .
cdr3_aa: CASSLGERSNQPQHF

v_call: TRBV6-5
j_call: TRBJ2-1
clone_size: once
cdr3_aa: CASGQGRDNEQFF

v_call: TRBV18
j_call: TRBJ1-6
clone_size: .
cdr3_aa: CASSPLPGQGGNSPLHF

v_call: TRBV6-6
j_call: TRBJ2-2
clone_size: .
cdr3_aa: CASSSGQGGSGELFF

v_call: TRBV2
j_call: TRBJ1-2
clone_size: .
cdr3_aa: CASSEGVTQAYGYTF

v_call: TRBV19
j_call: TRBJ2-1
clone_size: .
cdr3_aa: CASSIDLETRFYNEQFF

v_call: TRBV10-1
j_call: TRBJ2-5
clone_size: once
cdr3_aa: CASSTGKETQYF

v_call: TRBV11-2
j_call: TRBJ2-7
clone_size: .
cdr3_aa: CASSRTGGENSYEQYF

v_call: TRBV11-3
j_call: TRBJ1-6
clone_size: few
cdr3_aa: CASSLEGNSPLHF

v_call: TRBV5-1
j_call: TRBJ1-1
clone_size: .
cdr3_aa: CASSLDGQLNTEAFF

v_call: TRBV5-3
j_call: TRBJ2-1
clone_size: once
cdr3_aa: CARSKPMTGVCYNEQFF

v_call: TRBV19
j_call: TRBJ1-5
clone_size: .
cdr3_aa: CASSWLGNQPQHF

v_call: TRBV28
j_call: TRBJ2-4
clone_size: .
cdr3_aa: CASSWTGGKGDIQYF

v_call: TRBV9
j_call: TRBJ1-1
clone_size: .
cdr3_aa: CASSVATTNSYTEAFF

v_call: TRBV6-6
j_call: TRBJ2-3
clone_size: .
cdr3_aa: CASTYTGGGDTQYF

v_call: TRBV6-5
j_call: TRBJ1-2
clone_size: once
cdr3_aa: CASSYPAYGYTF

v_call: TRBV30
j_call: TRBJ1-6
clone_size: .
cdr3_aa: CAWSEDRGSPLHF

v_call: TRBV11-2
j_call: TRBJ2-7
clone_size: .
cdr3_aa: CASSLQATSYEQYF

v_call: TRBV9
j_call: TRBJ2-7
clone_size: once
cdr3_aa: CASSVDFGSYEQYF

v_call: TRBV7-2
j_call: TRBJ2-3
clone_size: .
cdr3_aa: CASSFGGGNTQYF